Following are 5 T cell receptor beta chains from one sample sequenced in a study of blood T cell repertoires in COVID-19. The assay was immunoSEQ multiplex PCR, and TCRdb's table has in-frame clones only and misses some. The sample has a few hundred thousand clones, about 87% seen once. Sequences were obtained from peripheral blood. These TCRs come from a man aged 55 to 69 who had recovered from COVID-19.

This chain joins TRBV18 and TRBJ2-7; 10 bases line up with TRBD1. CDR1 and CDR2 (germline): KGHSH, LQKENI. This CDR3 has 14 amino acids. V lost 3 bases to trimming and J lost 7 bases; unmatched junction nucleotides: 6. The CDR3 reads CASSPDRGAQEQYF. The CDR3 DNA follows: TGTGCCAGCTCACCGGACAGGGGGGCGCAAGAGCAGTACTTC.

The V gene is TRBV3-1 (or the pseudogene TRBV3-2), the J gene TRBJ2-2; no definite D call. The CDR3 runs 14 residues. Germline assignment: CDR1 LGHDT and CDR2 YNNKEL (reference sequence). The germline V and J ends were trimmed by 1 base and 3 bases, with 6 bases remaining between them. The CDR3 region is CASSQGFDTGELFF. The CDR3 DNA sequence: TGTGCCAGCAGCCAAGGTTTCGACACCGGGGAGCTGTTTTTT.

V is TRBV18 and J is TRBJ2-3; 9 nucleotides match TRBD1. This CDR3 has 18 residues. Trimming took 1 base from V and 1 from J; bases not matched to a gene: 9. The germline V gene encodes CDR1 KGHSH and CDR2 LQKENI. DNA for the CDR3: TGTGCCAGCTCACCACAGTTCGGGACAGGGTTCGGCACAGATACGCAGTATTTT. As protein: CASSPQFGTGFGTDTQYF.

V and J are TRBV20-1 and TRBJ2-3; 11 nucleotides agree with TRBD1. This CDR3 spans 18 amino acids. CDR1 is DFQATT, CDR2 SNEGSKA, per germline (reference sequence). V dropped 3 bases and J dropped 2; count of bases not matched to a gene: 13. CDR3 sequence reads: CSASGDRGSRGVTDTQYF. The DNA of the CDR3 is TGCAGTGCTAGTGGGGACAGGGGGAGCAGGGGTGTCACAGATACGCAGTATTTT.

The table lists this clone with a few counts. V gene TRBV5-4 combines with J gene TRBJ1-2, with D tentatively TRBD1 (5 bases). This CDR3 is built from 16 residues. V was clipped by 0 bases and J by 2 bases, with 14 bases between them. Germline CDR1 and CDR2: SGHNT and YYREEE (reference sequence). In nucleotides, the CDR3 is TGTGCCAGCAGCTTGGCGGCAGCAGGGTTCAACTATGGCTACACCTTC. Protein sequence: CASSLAAAGFNYGYTF.